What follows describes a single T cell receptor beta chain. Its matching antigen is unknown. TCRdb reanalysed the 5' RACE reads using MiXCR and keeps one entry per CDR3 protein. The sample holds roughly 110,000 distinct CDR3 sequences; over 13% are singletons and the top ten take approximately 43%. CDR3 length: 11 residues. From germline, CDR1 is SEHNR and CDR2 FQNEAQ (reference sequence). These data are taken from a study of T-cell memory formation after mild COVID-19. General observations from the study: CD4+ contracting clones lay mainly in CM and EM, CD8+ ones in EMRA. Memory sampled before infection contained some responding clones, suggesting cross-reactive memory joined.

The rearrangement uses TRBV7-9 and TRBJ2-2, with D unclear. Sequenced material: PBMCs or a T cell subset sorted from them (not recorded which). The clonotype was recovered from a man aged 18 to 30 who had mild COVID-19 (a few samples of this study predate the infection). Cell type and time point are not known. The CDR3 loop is CASDVTGELFF. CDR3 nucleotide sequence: TGTGCAAGCGACGTCACCGGGGAGCTGTTTTTT.